This T cell receptor (beta chain) was sequenced for a study of cytomegalovirus exposure and HLA in healthy donors (dated by TCRdb to about 2017). For the study in its entirety: According to an earlier analysis of several hundred of the donors, about 179 million T cells yielded over 100 million unique TCR beta sequences and approximately 300 Gb of sequence data. In the later analysis, no new phenotypic data were used to find candidate immune exposures; instead, reliance was placed on TCR beta sequences and their occurrence across donors. The T cell repertoires of about 700 subjects were profiled by immunosequencing and related to cytomegalovirus serostatus. Among some 400 genotyped donors of the cohort, an average of roughly 230,000 unique TCR beta nucleotide sequences was sequenced per donor, of which roughly 17% were non-productive. In a later analysis, previously published TCR beta repertoires from about 640 donors were re-analyzed and high-resolution HLA genotyping was added so that TCR occurrence patterns could be studied. Both class I and class II loci were covered by HLA typing, at four-digit resolution. Alongside the repertoire data, information on donor age, sex, ethnicity and CMV serostatus was compiled. The study aimed to test whether cataloging public T cell receptors could reveal signatures of past pathogen exposure. Approximately 300 gigabases of sequencing data and approximately 92 million unique TCR sequences made up an early release that covered several hundred HLA-typed donors. Besides the first cohort of under 700 subjects, a separate validation cohort made up of around 120 different subjects was used. Of the roughly 400 genotyped donors, approximately 80% fell in the genetic ancestry cluster associated with self-reported Caucasian donors. In an earlier analysis of a few hundred of the donors, high-throughput TCR beta sequencing was used to judge whether each TCR beta V gene segment behaved as functional or pseudogenic. Genome-wide SNP genotypes for about 65% of the roughly 670 donors were used in a later genetic analysis, which treated that subset as a discovery cohort. About five DR-DQ haplotypes were handled as single units for association and clustering, since linkage in the cohort was strong. Every discovery cohort repertoire had been produced on one sequencing platform. The number of donors typed differed by locus, with 629-630 for A, B, C, DRB1 and DQB1, roughly 520 for DQA1, 606 for DPA1, and 450 to 480 for DPB1. To predict cytomegalovirus infection status, the study combined high-throughput TCR immunosequencing, statistical association of individual TCRs with disease status, and machine learning. The paper's findings and limits, for the study overall: Presence/absence analyses assumed roughly uniform sequencing depth across donors, an assumption that may not hold. Some IMGT-functional V segments, including TRBV6-2 and TRBV6-3, could not be told apart with the 87-base-pair reads, so those segments were excluded. A further reported finding was that TCR beta sequences accurately predicted the HLA-A and HLA-B alleles for most subjects in the first cohort. Linkage disequilibrium might explain the correlated functional status among segregating V segments, but an unknown experimental factor could not be excluded. A later analysis associated about 16,000 TCR beta sequences with specific HLA alleles at a false discovery rate of 0.05. Most TCR sequences were observed very rarely across donors, whereas some public TCRs were present in many individuals. This cohort had only TCR beta chains sequenced, and the lack of alpha or paired-chain data limited which features could be detected. The study listed approximately 150 TCR beta chains as associated with cytomegalovirus. An earlier analysis of around 500 of the donors showed that most TCR beta V segments appeared in productive rearrangements either about 87% or about 30% of the time, which broadly matched IMGT annotations. HLA typing was unavailable for some donors at each locus, so association tests used only the typed subset. A group of highly shared sequence variants was considered likely to be a technical artifact of the sequencing pipeline. The classifier was reported to diagnose cytomegalovirus status with high specificity and sensitivity in both the original cohort and the validation cohort. The authors suggested that the approach could potentially be extended to other disease states and immunological phenotypes. In a later genetic analysis, fewer N-insertions in productive TCRs were reported among donors in an Asian-associated ancestry cluster than the approximately 710-donor mean. A later analysis found that HLA-associated TCR beta chains were more clonally expanded and had lower generation probabilities than equally common non-associated chains. A later genetic analysis associated a missense DCLRE1C variant with V-gene and J-gene trimming of TCR beta chains, and an independent cohort replicated the association. Immune exposure information for the cohort was limited to CMV serostatus. According to a later analysis, most CMV-associated TCR beta chains appeared to be HLA-restricted, and the HLA associations seemed to be driven largely by CMV exposure. According to a later analysis, TCR association rates differed among HLA loci, with DRB1 alleles showing the most associated TCRs and HLA-C alleles showing the fewest. According to a later analysis, parvovirus B19, influenza, CMV and Epstein-Barr virus appeared linked to several top co-occurrence clusters. Strong co-occurrence of HLA alleles, especially DR and DQ, made assigning TCR associations to individual alleles difficult. In vitro tests confirmed that three of the cytomegalovirus-associated TCR beta chains recognize cytomegalovirus antigens. Because counts were too low, roughly 17 rarely observed V segments, including chromosome 9 orphons, were left out of the earlier analysis of approximately 500 of the donors.

The cohort consisted of hundreds of healthy bone marrow donors. All cohort members were sampled while nominally healthy, although unrecorded immune exposures were likely present. Of the 650 to 700 cohort members, some 270 had positive CMV serostatus and roughly 350 had negative CMV serostatus, and CMV serostatus was not recorded for the donor. A peripheral blood sample was collected from each donor, and TCR beta sequencing was performed on peripheral blood mononuclear cells. The Qiagen DNeasy Blood Extraction Kit was used to extract genomic DNA from the blood cell samples. Based on the germline V gene (reference sequence), the CDR1 and CDR2 sequences are LNHDA and SQIVND. The junction shows trimming of 1 base on V and 2 bases on J, and the gene matches do not reach 10 bases of it. The CDR3 holds 17 amino acids from the cysteine to the phenylalanine. The retained sequence is limited to the CDR3, 51 bases, with the frame set at the first base.

About this clone itself: The specificity of this receptor is unknown. No qualities accompany the bases; no much larger clone lies one base away.

The library was generated by the immunoSEQ multiplex PCR assay. The multiplex PCR relied on a mix of 60 forward primers for TCR Vbeta segments and 13 reverse primers for TCR Jbeta segments. The CDR3 region of rearranged TCR beta genes was amplified from genomic DNA with a multiplex PCR assay. The amplified TCR beta libraries were sequenced on the Illumina HiSeq System as 87-base-pair reads. The original pipeline was this. A later analysis tallied 75 million to 85 million unique TCR beta chains across the 666 repertoires, and approximately 9.9 million of those chains were shared by two or more donors. Raw reads were error-corrected and collapsed into unique sequences with a nearest-neighbor algorithm that merged closely related sequences to remove PCR and sequencing errors. V, D and J gene segments were assigned by aligning CDR3 sequences to IMGT reference sequences. Each retained sequence needed at least a six-nucleotide match to both a V gene segment and a J gene segment. Rearrangements were classified as productive when the CDR3 lacked stop codons and remained in frame with V and J, and all other rearrangements were classified as non-productive. CDR3 was defined by IMGT convention, running from the second conserved V-encoded cysteine to the conserved J-encoded phenylalanine. The earlier analysis of some 550 of the donors excluded any sequence lacking an unambiguous match to a single V gene segment. An earlier analysis of about 600 of the donors called V segments functional above 56.7% productive rearrangements and segregating when the between-donor standard deviation exceeded 5%. To diagnose cytomegalovirus status from the catalog of TCR beta chain sequences, a statistical classification framework was built. V and J gene assignment, in a later analysis, came from comparing TCR nucleotide sequences with IMGT/GENE-DB human TR gene sequences. Using the TCRdist pipeline, a later analysis assigned CDR3 sequences along with most-parsimonious VDJ recombination scenarios. A later analysis defined each TCR beta chain by its CDR3 amino acid sequence plus V-gene family, and excluded reads lacking a unique V-gene family. As a way to deal with suspected cross-contamination and a sequencing artifact, a later analysis dropped under 600 nucleotide sequences that were highly shared and had low generation probability. For each public chain, a later analysis derived a clonal expansion index from normalized ranks of inferred template counts within each repertoire. A later analysis computed generation probabilities with a VDJ recombination model fitted to out-of-frame rearrangements, and checked the results against IGoR. A later analysis scored TCR-TCR, TCR-HLA and TCR-CMV co-occurrence with hypergeometric tests, applying a repertoire-size bias correction to TCR pairs. False discovery rates were estimated in a later analysis by permuting HLA or CMV assignments 20 times. In a later analysis, co-occurring TCRs were grouped using DBSCAN, and TCRdist sequence similarity was added for clustering within HLA-allele-positive subsets. Repertoires with fewer than 30,000 or more than 120,000 public chains were left out of co-occurrence clustering, as were four to six repertoires with anomalous nucleotide sharing. TCRdb stores this immuneACCESS table with in-frame sequences only. Part of the clones is absent; in the studies checked, under half of the shortfall reflects unresolved V genes, and no reason is known for the rest. V and J calls and clone size are those listed in that table; D and trimming were worked out from the DNA. The sample contains about 130,000 clones, about four fifths of them found a single time. In total, the top ten clones hold about 4.4% of the sample.

Material for sequencing was PBMCs. The TCR sequence derives from a man aged 25-45 years in good health. The sequence is built from TRBV19 and TRBJ1-2, with TRBD1 matching 7 junction bases. Here is the DNA: TGTGCCAGTAGTATAGTCAACTTGGGACAGCTGAACTATGGCTACACCTTC. Translated, this is CASSIVNLGQLNYGYTF.